Listed below are T cell receptor beta chains from one sample, sequenced in a study of post-analysis software for immune sequencing data. TCRdb re-derived calls from the PCR reads in MiXCR, one entry per CDR3 protein. The sample yields about 400,000 distinct CDR3 sequences, roughly 36% seen once. Source material: blood. The receptors derive from a girl under 18 with multiple sclerosis. The CDR3 runs from the conserved cysteine through the conserved F or W. The D gene is left open where the match is weak. Clone size appears in some rows only: once, few, many, or a class for an expanded clone.

clone_size: few; v_call: TRBV4-2; d_call: NA; cdr3_length: 8; j_call: TRBJ2-6; cdr3_nt: TGTGCCAGCAGCCAAGGGACTTTC; cdr3_aa: CASSQGTF
clone_size: NA; v_call: TRBV7-2; d_call: NA; cdr3_length: 13; j_call: TRBJ2-5; cdr3_nt: TGTGCCAGCGTCATGGGGGTGGGAGAGACCCAGTACTTC; cdr3_aa: CASVMGVGETQYF
clone_size: few; v_call: TRBV10-3; d_call: NA; cdr3_length: 12; j_call: TRBJ1-2; cdr3_nt: TGTGCCATCAGTCCGGGGAACTATGGCTACACCTTC; cdr3_aa: CAISPGNYGYTF
clone_size: NA; v_call: TRBV7-9; d_call: NA; cdr3_length: 12; j_call: TRBJ2-5; cdr3_nt: TGTGCCAGCACGGACTTTGAAGAGACCCAGTACTTC; cdr3_aa: CASTDFEETQYF
clone_size: few; v_call: TRBV20-1; d_call: NA; cdr3_length: 14; j_call: TRBJ2-3; cdr3_nt: TGCAGTGCCGAACTGGCGGGGAGAACAGATACGCAGTATTTT; cdr3_aa: CSAELAGRTDTQYF
clone_size: few; v_call: TRBV6-1; d_call: NA; cdr3_length: 16; j_call: TRBJ1-2; cdr3_nt: TGTGCCAGCGCTGCCCGGGTTAAAGAGGTCGGCTATGGCTACACCTTC; cdr3_aa: CASAARVKEVGYGYTF
clone_size: many; v_call: TRBV29-1; d_call: NA; cdr3_length: 10; j_call: TRBJ2-1; cdr3_nt: TGCAGCGTTGCTTCCCCTGAGCAGTTCTTC; cdr3_aa: CSVASPEQFF
clone_size: few; v_call: TRBV6-5; d_call: NA; cdr3_length: 12; j_call: TRBJ1-2; cdr3_nt: TGTGCCAGCAGTTACAAGGGATATGGCTACACCTTC; cdr3_aa: CASSYKGYGYTF
clone_size: few; v_call: TRBV5-8; d_call: NA; cdr3_length: 13; j_call: TRBJ2-5; cdr3_nt: TGTGCCAGCAGCTTCGGTCAACAAGAGACCCAGTACTTC; cdr3_aa: CASSFGQQETQYF
clone_size: NA; v_call: TRBV4-1; d_call: TRBD1; cdr3_length: 17; j_call: TRBJ1-2; cdr3_nt: TGCGCCAGCAGCCAGACATCCCTTGGAGGGGGCAACTATGGCTACACCTTC; cdr3_aa: CASSQTSLGGGNYGYTF
clone_size: NA; v_call: TRBV12-3/TRBV12-4; d_call: NA; cdr3_length: 15; j_call: TRBJ1-1; cdr3_nt: TGTGCCAGCAGTTTTGCGGGAGGGGGGAACACTGAAGCTTTCTTT; cdr3_aa: CASSFAGGGNTEAFF
clone_size: NA; v_call: TRBV12-3/TRBV12-4; d_call: NA; cdr3_length: 13; j_call: TRBJ1-1; cdr3_nt: TGTGCCAGCAGACCCCCAGGGTTCACTGAAGCTTTCTTT; cdr3_aa: CASRPPGFTEAFF
clone_size: few; v_call: TRBV20-1; d_call: TRBD1; cdr3_length: 14; j_call: TRBJ2-3; cdr3_nt: TGCAGTGCTGCAAGAGGGGGCCGCACAGATACGCAGTATTTT; cdr3_aa: CSAARGGRTDTQYF
clone_size: few; v_call: TRBV6-1; d_call: NA; cdr3_length: 14; j_call: TRBJ2-3; cdr3_nt: TGTGCCAGCAGTGAGAGACAAGGGGGAGATACGCAGTATTTT; cdr3_aa: CASSERQGGDTQYF
clone_size: many; v_call: TRBV7-9; d_call: TRBD1; cdr3_length: 17; j_call: TRBJ2-1; cdr3_nt: TGTGCCAGCAGCTTAGTTCAGGGCAGGGGGCCTTTATTTGAGCAGTTCTTC; cdr3_aa: CASSLVQGRGPLFEQFF
clone_size: NA; v_call: TRBV2; d_call: NA; cdr3_length: 11; j_call: TRBJ1-2; cdr3_nt: TGTGCCAGCAATCAGCTTAATGGCTACACCTTC; cdr3_aa: CASNQLNGYTF
clone_size: few; v_call: TRBV12-3/TRBV12-4; d_call: NA; cdr3_length: 11; j_call: TRBJ2-1; cdr3_nt: TGTGCCAGCAGAAGCAGGGCTGAGCAGTTCTTC; cdr3_aa: CASRSRAEQFF
clone_size: NA; v_call: TRBV12-3/TRBV12-4; d_call: NA; cdr3_length: 14; j_call: TRBJ1-1; cdr3_nt: TGTGCCAGCGGAGGGACACGCCAGAACACTGAAGCTTTCTTT; cdr3_aa: CASGGTRQNTEAFF
clone_size: many; v_call: TRBV29-1; d_call: NA; cdr3_length: 13; j_call: TRBJ1-1; cdr3_nt: TGCAGCGTTGAAGATCTAATGAACACTGAAGCTTTCTTT; cdr3_aa: CSVEDLMNTEAFF
clone_size: once; v_call: TRBV27; d_call: NA; cdr3_length: 15; j_call: TRBJ1-5; cdr3_nt: TGTGCCAGCAGTTTATCGTGGCAGAGCAATCAGCCCCAGCATTTT; cdr3_aa: CASSLSWQSNQPQHF
clone_size: NA; v_call: TRBV9; d_call: TRBD1; cdr3_length: 16; j_call: TRBJ2-5; cdr3_nt: TGTGCCAGCAGCATATTGGGGACAGCCTCCCAAGAGACCCAGTACTTC; cdr3_aa: CASSILGTASQETQYF
clone_size: NA; v_call: TRBV4-1; d_call: TRBD2; cdr3_length: 17; j_call: TRBJ2-5; cdr3_nt: TGCGCCAGCAGCCAAGGGGGAGGGGTAGCGGGGCCATGGACCCAGTACTTC; cdr3_aa: CASSQGGGVAGPWTQYF
clone_size: few; v_call: TRBV11-2; d_call: NA; cdr3_length: 14; j_call: TRBJ1-1; cdr3_nt: TGTGCCAGCAGGCCTATAAAGGGGTCTTCTGAAGCTTTCTTT; cdr3_aa: CASRPIKGSSEAFF
clone_size: few; v_call: TRBV20-1; d_call: NA; cdr3_length: 13; j_call: TRBJ2-3; cdr3_nt: TGCAGTGCTAGAGCACCCAGATGGGATACGCAGTATTTT; cdr3_aa: CSARAPRWDTQYF
clone_size: NA; v_call: TRBV18; d_call: TRBD2; cdr3_length: 17; j_call: TRBJ2-1; cdr3_nt: TGTGCCAGCTCACCGACTAGCGGGAGCAAGGCCTACAATGAGCAGTTCTTC; cdr3_aa: CASSPTSGSKAYNEQFF
clone_size: few; v_call: TRBV7-3; d_call: TRBD2; cdr3_length: 16; j_call: TRBJ2-3; cdr3_nt: TGCGCCAGCAGCCCCGGGACTAGCGGGGGCACAGATACGCAGTATTTT; cdr3_aa: CASSPGTSGGTDTQYF
clone_size: NA; v_call: TRBV28; d_call: TRBD1; cdr3_length: 18; j_call: TRBJ2-7; cdr3_nt: TGTGCCAGCAGTTACGATCTCCAACGAGGGACAGCCGCCGGCGAGCAGTACTTC; cdr3_aa: CASSYDLQRGTAAGEQYF
clone_size: NA; v_call: TRBV6-5; d_call: NA; cdr3_length: 15; j_call: TRBJ1-1; cdr3_nt: TGTGCCAGCAGTTACTCCCCGTTGGAGGGGTATGAAGCTTTCTTT; cdr3_aa: CASSYSPLEGYEAFF
clone_size: NA; v_call: TRBV7-9; d_call: TRBD2; cdr3_length: 16; j_call: TRBJ2-1; cdr3_nt: TGTGCCAGCAGCCTGACTAGCGGGGGGCTATACAATGAGCAGTTCTTC; cdr3_aa: CASSLTSGGLYNEQFF
clone_size: few; v_call: TRBV15; d_call: NA; cdr3_length: 13; j_call: TRBJ2-7; cdr3_nt: TGTGCCACCAGCAGAGGACTGACCTACGAGCAGTACTTC; cdr3_aa: CATSRGLTYEQYF
clone_size: once; v_call: TRBV6-2/TRBV6-3; d_call: TRBD1; cdr3_length: 15; j_call: TRBJ2-1; cdr3_nt: TGTGCCAGCAGTTACGGCAGGGGGAAGTTGAATGAGCAGTTCTTC; cdr3_aa: CASSYGRGKLNEQFF
clone_size: few; v_call: TRBV27; d_call: NA; cdr3_length: 12; j_call: TRBJ2-1; cdr3_nt: TGTGCCAGCAGTGGACGGATCAATGAGCAGTTCTTC; cdr3_aa: CASSGRINEQFF
clone_size: NA; v_call: TRBV6-1; d_call: TRBD2; cdr3_length: 16; j_call: TRBJ2-5; cdr3_nt: TGTGCCAGCAAAATGACTAGCGGGGGGGCTGGAGAGACCCAGTACTTC; cdr3_aa: CASKMTSGGAGETQYF
clone_size: NA; v_call: TRBV24-1; d_call: NA; cdr3_length: 14; j_call: TRBJ2-7; cdr3_nt: TGTGCCACCAGTGATTCCAGGGGATCTGGCGAGCAGTACTTC; cdr3_aa: CATSDSRGSGEQYF
clone_size: few; v_call: TRBV27; d_call: NA; cdr3_length: 15; j_call: TRBJ2-3; cdr3_nt: TGTGCCAGCAGTTTATCGTATAGGTTGGGAGATACGCAGTATTTT; cdr3_aa: CASSLSYRLGDTQYF
clone_size: NA; v_call: TRBV14; d_call: TRBD1; cdr3_length: 16; j_call: TRBJ2-2; cdr3_nt: TGTGCCAGCAGCCAAATGGGGACAGTTGGGACCGGGGAGCTGTTTTTT; cdr3_aa: CASSQMGTVGTGELFF
clone_size: NA; v_call: TRBV12-3/TRBV12-4; d_call: NA; cdr3_length: 14; j_call: TRBJ2-3; cdr3_nt: TGTGCCAGCAGTTTTCGTCTTCGCACAGATACGCAGTATTTT; cdr3_aa: CASSFRLRTDTQYF
clone_size: many; v_call: TRBV12-3/TRBV12-4; d_call: NA; cdr3_length: 11; j_call: TRBJ1-2; cdr3_nt: TGTGCCAGCAGTTTGAGGGGAGGCTACACCTTC; cdr3_aa: CASSLRGGYTF
clone_size: NA; v_call: TRBV2; d_call: TRBD1; cdr3_length: 15; j_call: TRBJ2-1; cdr3_nt: TGTGCCAGCAGGGACGGGACAGGGGGGTACAATGAGCAGTTCTTC; cdr3_aa: CASRDGTGGYNEQFF
clone_size: once; v_call: TRBV5-1; d_call: NA; cdr3_length: 15; j_call: TRBJ1-1; cdr3_nt: TGCGCCAGCAGCTTGATCTCCGGGGGTAACACTGAAGCTTTCTTT; cdr3_aa: CASSLISGGNTEAFF
clone_size: NA; v_call: TRBV6-1; d_call: NA; cdr3_length: 14; j_call: TRBJ1-2; cdr3_nt: TGTGCCAGCAGGGATCTTGGGGGGGGAGCAGTAGCCACCTTC; cdr3_aa: CASRDLGGGAVATF
clone_size: NA; v_call: TRBV12-3/TRBV12-4; d_call: TRBD1; cdr3_length: 14; j_call: TRBJ2-5; cdr3_nt: TGTGCCAGCAGCCATGACAGGGGCCAAGAGACCCAGTACTTC; cdr3_aa: CASSHDRGQETQYF
clone_size: few; v_call: TRBV4-1; d_call: NA; cdr3_length: 18; j_call: TRBJ2-4; cdr3_nt: TGCGCCAGCAGCCATGTTATAGTGGACCGCCTAGCCAAAAACATTCAGTACTTC; cdr3_aa: CASSHVIVDRLAKNIQYF
clone_size: NA; v_call: TRBV24-1; d_call: TRBD1; cdr3_length: 16; j_call: TRBJ1-5; cdr3_nt: TGTGCCACCAGTGATAACGACAGGGGTGGCAATCAGCCCCAGCATTTT; cdr3_aa: CATSDNDRGGNQPQHF
clone_size: NA; v_call: TRBV5-6; d_call: NA; cdr3_length: 11; j_call: TRBJ2-1; cdr3_nt: TGTGCCAGCAGCGCCTATGAGGAGCAGTTCTTC; cdr3_aa: CASSAYEEQFF
clone_size: NA; v_call: TRBV4-1; d_call: TRBD1; cdr3_length: 15; j_call: TRBJ1-5; cdr3_nt: TGCGCCAGCAGCCAAGGAATGGACAGGCGCCAGCCCCAGCATTTT; cdr3_aa: CASSQGMDRRQPQHF
clone_size: NA; v_call: TRBV12-3/TRBV12-4; d_call: NA; cdr3_length: 12; j_call: TRBJ2-7; cdr3_nt: TGTGCCAGCAGGGCTAGGGGGTTTGAGCAGTACTTC; cdr3_aa: CASRARGFEQYF
clone_size: few; v_call: TRBV7-9; d_call: NA; cdr3_length: 13; j_call: TRBJ1-5; cdr3_nt: TGTGCCAGCAGCTTAATTGAGGCTCAGCCCCAGCATTTT; cdr3_aa: CASSLIEAQPQHF
clone_size: NA; v_call: TRBV7-8; d_call: NA; cdr3_length: 16; j_call: TRBJ2-1; cdr3_nt: TGTGCCAGCAGCTGGGCGGCGACTTCCCCGGTGGGTGAGCAGTTCTTC; cdr3_aa: CASSWAATSPVGEQFF